This TCR beta chain emerged from a study of cytomegalovirus exposure and HLA in healthy donors. Notes on the study in general: The authors reported that TCR beta sequences could predict HLA-A and HLA-B alleles. These predictions were accurate for most subjects in the first cohort. Usually a TCR sequence was rare, but some public TCRs were found in many donors. Earlier analysis found most TCR beta V segments productive about 90% or about 30% of the time. After further analysis at a later stage, around 17,000 TCR beta sequences were associated with HLA alleles at 0.05 false discovery rate.

V lost 9 bases, J lost 4 bases, and 9 bases stayed unmatched. The CDR3 loop spans 13 amino acids. Germline V gene data show CDR1 as MNHNS and CDR2 as SASEGT. Primers: 60 Vbeta forward and 13 Jbeta reverse. The assay was immunoSEQ multiplex PCR, and TCRdb's table has in-frame clones only and misses some. The sample has 100,000 to 140,000 clones; about three quarters are singletons. Regarding this clone: The antigen remains unidentified.

The clonotype originates from a man between 25 and 39 years old in good health and CMV-seronegative. Material for sequencing was PBMCs. The chain is built from TRBV6-1 and TRBJ2-7; 7 bases are a match to TRBD1. CDR3 bases: TGTGCCAGTTCTCAAGGGGGCGGATACGAGCAGTACTTC. Translated, it gives CASSQGGGYEQYF.